These T cell receptor beta chains were read from a single sample in a study of T cells in Graves' hyperthyroidism and ophthalmopathy. TCRdb reprocessed the multiplex PCR reads via MiXCR and lists one record per CDR3 protein. The sample shows around 200,000 distinct CDR3 sequences, approximately 20% of them seen only once. Sequencing was done on a sample of blood. Receptors were obtained from a man aged 35 to 55 with Graves' hyperthyroidism. CDR3s include the opening cysteine and the closing phenylalanine or tryptophan. Fields, in order: clone size, J gene, D gene, V gene, CDR3 DNA, CDR3 protein. The D gene is left open where the match is weak. Part of the rows lack a size; the others show once, few, many or a class for expanded clones.

>once|TRBJ2-1|TRBD2|TRBV27
TGTGCCAGCAGTCGACTAGCATCCTCCAATGAGCAGTTCTTC
CASSRLASSNEQFF
>many|TRBJ2-4|.|TRBV6-5
TGTGCCAGCAGACGCGACCTAGGACAGTCCCGAGCCAAAAACATTCAGTACTTC
CASRRDLGQSRAKNIQYF
>many|TRBJ1-6|.|TRBV6-2/TRBV6-3
TGTGCCAGCAGCCCTTCCCTGGGGGTTTCTTCACCCCTCCACTTT
CASSPSLGVSSPLHF
>many|TRBJ2-7|.|TRBV13
TGTGCCAGCAGCCGAAGAGGTCAAGTTGCCCACGAGCAGTACTTC
CASSRRGQVAHEQYF
>.|TRBJ2-1|TRBD1|TRBV29-1
TGCAGCGTTGAAAGTCCCGACAGGGGATATGAGCAGTTCTTC
CSVESPDRGYEQFF
>many|TRBJ2-5|.|TRBV29-1
TGCAGCGTTGAAGATCGAGCAGGGGAGACCCAGTACTTC
CSVEDRAGETQYF
>many|TRBJ1-5|TRBD1|TRBV28
TGTGCCAGCAGTGGGGACAGGGGGGGGTGGCGGCCCCAGCATTTT
CASSGDRGGWRPQHF
>many|TRBJ2-7|.|TRBV10-3
TGTGCCATCAGTGAGTCGGGCAGGGGCTACGAGCAGTACTTC
CAISESGRGYEQYF
>.|TRBJ2-1|TRBD2|TRBV20-1
TGCAGTGCTACCTGGATCAATAGCGGGAGGGCTAAGGAGCAGTTCTTC
CSATWINSGRAKEQFF
>many|TRBJ2-1|.|TRBV13
TGTGCCAGCAGCCCTCGGAGAGACTACAATGAGCAGTTCTTC
CASSPRRDYNEQFF
>many|TRBJ2-5|.|TRBV2
TGTGCCAGCAGATCCCAAGAGACCCAGTACTTC
CASRSQETQYF
>few|TRBJ2-7|.|TRBV6-1
TGTGCCAGCAGCCCTCGGGCAGGGACCTCCTACGAGCAGTACTTC
CASSPRAGTSYEQYF
>few|TRBJ1-5|.|TRBV4-2
TGTGCCAGCAGCCAAGATCTGGGTCAGGGGAATCAGCCCCAGCATTTT
CASSQDLGQGNQPQHF
>.|TRBJ2-3|TRBD2|TRBV7-2
TGTGCCAGCAGCTTCCGTGCAGCGGGGGGTGATACGCAGTATTTT
CASSFRAAGGDTQYF
>many|TRBJ2-5|.|TRBV5-6
TGTGCCAGCAGCTTGGAGGCGGGACAAGAGACCCAGTACTTC
CASSLEAGQETQYF
>many|TRBJ2-5|.|TRBV12-3/TRBV12-4
TGTGCCAGCAGCCCACGGGCCACGCTCCAAGAGACCCAGTACTTC
CASSPRATLQETQYF
>few|TRBJ2-2|.|TRBV7-9
TGTGCCAGCAGCTTAAGGAAGGGCGGCACCGGGGAGCTGTTTTTT
CASSLRKGGTGELFF
>.|TRBJ2-7|.|TRBV28
TGTGCCAGCAGTTCCTCCCCTTACGAGCAGTACTTC
CASSSSPYEQYF
>.|TRBJ2-3|.|TRBV11-2
TGTGCCAGCAGCCCCCGGGGTGCGCAGTATTTT
CASSPRGAQYF
>many|TRBJ1-1|.|TRBV30
TGTGCCTGGAGTGTCCGCTATGAAGCTTTCTTT
CAWSVRYEAFF
>many|TRBJ2-2|.|TRBV6-2/TRBV6-3
TGTGCCAGCAGTTTCGAGCAATCCGGGGAGCTGTTTTTT
CASSFEQSGELFF
>.|TRBJ1-6|.|TRBV6-1
TGTGCCAGCAGTAGGGAGGGGTCCTATAATTCACCCCTCCACTTT
CASSREGSYNSPLHF
>.|TRBJ1-2|TRBD1|TRBV7-2
TGTGCCAGCAGCTTAGGCGGACAGGGCCCGAACGGCTACACCTTC
CASSLGGQGPNGYTF
>many|TRBJ2-5|TRBD1|TRBV5-1
TGCGCCAGCAGCCAGAGGACAGGGCGAGAGACCCAGTACTTC
CASSQRTGRETQYF
>many|TRBJ2-1|.|TRBV30
TGTGCCTGGAGCCGCGGACGGGGGGCGTCCAATGAGCAGTTCTTC
CAWSRGRGASNEQFF
>few|TRBJ2-7|TRBD1|TRBV6-1
TGTGCCAGCAGCCTCCCGGGACAGTACTACGAGCAGTACTTC
CASSLPGQYYEQYF
>.|TRBJ2-3|TRBD2|TRBV20-1
TGCAATGCCCAGTCGGCTAGCGGGTCAGATACGCAGTATTTT
CNAQSASGSDTQYF
>many|TRBJ1-2|TRBD1|TRBV5-1
TGCGCCAGCAGTCGGGACAGACCCAACTATGGCTACACCTTC
CASSRDRPNYGYTF
>many|TRBJ2-5|TRBD2|TRBV7-2
TGTGCCAGCAGCTTCCCTAGCGGGGGGGCAGAGACCCAGTACTTC
CASSFPSGGAETQYF
>many|TRBJ2-1|TRBD1|TRBV7-2
TGTGCCAGCAGCCACGGCGGGACAGGGGTCTACAATGAGCAGTTCTTC
CASSHGGTGVYNEQFF
>many|TRBJ1-1|TRBD1|TRBV28
TGTGCCAGCAGTTTAGGGACAGGGAGTGGTGAGACTGAAGCTTTCTTT
CASSLGTGSGETEAFF
>many|TRBJ1-1|.|TRBV2
TGTGCCAGCAGTCCAACAGGGTCTCGAGCTTTCTTT
CASSPTGSRAFF
>.|TRBJ1-5|.|TRBV6-1
TGTGCCAGCAGGCACAGGGCGTCGTATAGCAATCAGCCCCAGCATTTT
CASRHRASYSNQPQHF
>many|TRBJ1-1|.|TRBV15
TGTGCCACCAGCGAACAGGGGAACACTGAAGCTTTCTTT
CATSEQGNTEAFF
>.|TRBJ1-5|.|TRBV7-3
TGTGCCAGCAGCTCGGAACCGGGACAAACACAGCATTTT
CASSSEPGQTQHF
>many|TRBJ1-4|.|TRBV6-1
TGTGCCAGCAGAGAGTATGAAAAACTGTTTTTT
CASREYEKLFF
>many|TRBJ2-1|.|TRBV7-8
TGTGCCAGCAGCTGGGCGGGACAGAGCTCCTACAATGAGCAGTTCTTC
CASSWAGQSSYNEQFF
>many|TRBJ1-1|.|TRBV7-2
TGTGCCAGCAGCATTTGGGACGGTGAGACTGAAGCTTTCTTT
CASSIWDGETEAFF
>many|TRBJ2-7|.|TRBV12-3/TRBV12-4
TGTGCCAGCAGAATAACCTACGAGCAGTACTTC
CASRITYEQYF
>many|TRBJ1-1|.|TRBV30
TGTGCCTGGAGGGATTTTTTAAGGGCAGAAGCTTTCTTT
CAWRDFLRAEAFF
>many|TRBJ2-5|.|TRBV3-1
TGTGCCAGCAGCCCCGGGTACCAAGAGACCCAGTACTTC
CASSPGYQETQYF
>many|TRBJ2-3|.|TRBV6-2/TRBV6-3
TGTGCCAGCAGTTACGGTGGGCCCAACACAGATACGCAGTATTTT
CASSYGGPNTDTQYF
>.|TRBJ2-3|TRBD2|TRBV7-3
TGTGCCAGCAGCCGACTAGCGGGGTGGGGCGGTACGCAGTATTTT
CASSRLAGWGGTQYF
>many|TRBJ2-1|TRBD1|TRBV10-3
TGTGCCATCATGTCAGACACCGGGACAGGCGCAAATGAGCAGTTCTTC
CAIMSDTGTGANEQFF
>.|TRBJ2-1|TRBD2|TRBV9
TGTGCCAGCAGCCCCAACTTAAGCGGGGGCGGGGAGCAGTTCTTC
CASSPNLSGGGEQFF
>many|TRBJ1-2|.|TRBV2
TGTGCCAGCAGTGAAGAGGCCAGGGCCTCGAGTGGCTACACCTTC
CASSEEARASSGYTF
>many|TRBJ2-7|.|TRBV7-2
TGTGCCAGCAGCTTAGGGGTTCAGGCGGTATGGTACGAGCAGTACTTC
CASSLGVQAVWYEQYF
>.|TRBJ2-5|.|TRBV5-6
TGTGCCAGCAGCTTGGGGGTATGGGAGACCCAGTACTTC
CASSLGVWETQYF